This paragraph covers one T cell receptor beta chain sequence. Its cognate antigen has yet to be identified. Per-base quality was not reported, and no clone a single base away is much larger than it. TCR alpha and beta chain libraries were amplified separately from the second PCR step onward. To determine each donor's CMV status, fresh PBMCs were stimulated overnight with CMV viral lysate, and IFNgamma production from CD4+ T cells was then assessed. Using Miltenyi beads, CD4 T cells were first positively selected, and CD8 T cells were then positively selected from the CD4-negative fraction. After staining for CD3, CD4, CD8, CD45RA, CD27 and a live/dead dye, cells were sorted on a BD Aria II into four subsets based on CD45RA and CD27. Blood came from a few healthy volunteers, each fractionated into CD4 and CD8 T cells and then into four differentiation subsets. Around 130 ml of peripheral blood was collected from each donor, and PBMC were isolated by Ficoll-Paque PLUS density-gradient centrifugation. After sorting, cells were lysed in RLT buffer, RNA was extracted using a Qiagen RNeasy kit, and the extracted RNA was stored at -80 degrees C.

This specimen belongs to a study of naive and memory T cell subsets (dated by TCRdb to about 2017). Describing the broader study: Sorted naive and memory T cell subsets from peripheral blood were analyzed in the study using a UMI-based, open-source pipeline for TCR alpha and beta sequencing. RNA was DNase-treated and reverse transcribed with TCR constant-region primers, mostly using SuperScript III. IgG serology results and the functional CMV T cell responses were in complete agreement.

Points the paper makes about the study in general: RNA-based TCR counts may be affected by expression changes linked to T cell activation and differentiation. The repertoire findings for the naive and memory subsets could not be validated against a ground truth because none was available. TCR abundance followed a power law whose exponent differed between naive and memory subsets but was consistent across the three individuals. Gini index rose and Shannon and inverse Simpson diversity fell from naive through CM, EM and EMRA in both CD4 and CD8 cells. Single alpha or beta chain sequences, rather than paired alpha/beta receptors, were used to define clonotypes. A few larger clonotypes were present in naive repertoires, particularly the CD8 repertoires, and these clonotypes were possibly memory cells re-expressing CD45RA. After error correction, over 90% of naive TCR sequences appeared only once, giving much steeper abundance distributions than memory subsets.

The library was generated by UMI-ligation and nested PCR. The beta constant-region primer was an equimolar mix of two oligonucleotides covering both TRBC1 and TRBC2. Four rounds of PCR, combining the SP2 primer with nested alpha and beta constant-region primers, were used to amplify the ligated cDNA. A single-stranded oligonucleotide bearing the SP2 primer plus a 12-nucleotide UMI was ligated onto the 3' end of the cDNA by T4 RNA ligase 1. The ligation reaction was incubated at 16°C for about 20-24 hours. To avoid over-amplification, PCR2 was usually performed as a SYBR Green qPCR and halted once a predetermined threshold was reached. Agencourt AMPure XP magnetic beads were used for all purifications after the first. Libraries were quantified by Qubit and checked on a TapeStation, where a main peak was expected near 650 bp. Pooled libraries were sequenced on an Illumina MiSeq with v2 2x251 paired-end kits, typically giving about 0.85-2.3 million reads per sample. Each sample was pooled at 3.5 to 4 nM, and roughly 4.5-7.5% PhiX was included to help cluster recognition. The paper's data handling went like this. Decombinator assigned V and J genes to Demultiplexor-processed FASTQ reads by tag matching, allowing a single base-pair mismatch. UMIs were used by Collapsinator to correct both sequencing errors and frequency errors arising from PCR heterogeneity. CDR3Translator translated TCRs and extracted CDR3s from the conserved cysteine to the FGXG phenylalanine, flagging non-productive sequences. Repertoires were subsampled to equal numbers of UMI-defined TCRs before Gini, Shannon entropy and inverse Simpson indices were calculated. Clonotype abundance distributions were fitted to a power law by maximum likelihood within the linear range. When run on a single naive CD8 sample, MIGEC and the pipeline yielded similar UMI counts, similar unique TCR numbers and similar clonal distributions. One analysis removed from the naive repertoire any naive TCRs that were also found in any memory subset from the same donor. The repertoires were searched for several thousand CMV-associated CDR3 sequences that had been compiled from VDJdb and a published dataset. TCRdb trimmed public reads at Q25 via fastp, called clones via MiXCR and kept in-frame beta chains. Under each unique CDR3 protein, matching rows form one entry showing the most common genes and DNA. TCRdb's processing, not the study's, gives the V and J calls here. The sample table records about 150,000 distinct CDR3 sequences; 20% to 25% of these occur just once. 0.095% to 0.12% of the sample rests with the top ten.

This sequence was found in a human donor in good health. The material sequenced was naive CD4+ T cells from blood. In the paper's terms, the cell subset or site label means: naive T cells, CD45RA high CD27+.

This receptor has the CDR3 CASSLYRDSQETQYF. The DNA sequence follows: TGTGCCAGCTCACTCTACCGGGACAGTCAAGAGACCCAGTACTTC. The V and J segments used are TRBV18 and TRBJ2-5, with 7 bases in between that match TRBD1. The CDR3 holds 15 amino acids from the cysteine to the phenylalanine. The read is trimmed to its CDR3 DNA, 45 bases read in frame from base 1. As encoded in the germline V gene, CDR1 is KGHSH while CDR2 is LQKENI. V ends up 4 bases short and J 2 bases short, with an unmatched junction base count of 7.